Listed below are T cell receptor beta chains from one sample, sequenced in a study of T cell clonotyping in hematopoietic cell transplantation. Generated by immunoSEQ multiplex PCR, the TCRdb table keeps only in-frame clones and is missing some. The sample has 65,000 to 75,000 clones; around 94% are singletons. Sequenced: peripheral blood mononuclear cells. The receptors here all came from a man aged 50 to 60 in good health. Some clones in this sample may be carry-over from other donors' samples. The CDR3 runs from the conserved cysteine through the conserved F or W. The order of the fields is V gene, D gene, J gene, clone size, CDR3 protein, CDR3 DNA. The D gene is left open where the match is weak. Where a row states a size, it is once, few, many or the class of an expanded clone; other rows omit it.

>TRBV5-1|NA|TRBJ2-5|NA
CASSSRTAQETQYF
TGCGCCAGCAGCTCTAGGACAGCGCAAGAGACCCAGTACTTC
>TRBV5-1|NA|TRBJ2-7|NA
CASSLGSTGGSPYEQYF
TGCGCCAGCAGCTTGGGGTCGACAGGCGGAAGCCCTTACGAGCAGTACTTC
>TRBV5-1|TRBD1|TRBJ1-2|NA
CASSLDRGNYGYTF
TGCGCCAGCAGCTTGGACAGGGGCAACTATGGCTACACCTTC
>TRBV7-2|TRBD1|TRBJ1-6|NA
CASSSEPGQTNSPLHF
TGTGCCAGCAGCTCGGAACCGGGACAGACAAATTCACCCCTCCACTTT
>TRBV9|NA|TRBJ1-1|once
CASSVGSGGTEAFF
TGTGCCAGCAGCGTAGGATCGGGGGGCACTGAAGCTTTCTTT
>TRBV7-8|NA|TRBJ2-1|NA
CASSPFGFSSYNEQFF
TGTGCCAGCAGCCCATTTGGGTTTTCCTCCTACAATGAGCAGTTCTTC
>TRBV29-1|NA|TRBJ2-5|NA
CSVEVVRQETQYF
TGCAGCGTTGAGGTGGTCAGACAAGAGACCCAGTACTTC
>TRBV11-2|NA|TRBJ2-7|NA
CASSLGLRDFNSYEQYF
TGTGCCAGCAGCTTAGGCCTCCGGGACTTTAATTCCTACGAGCAGTACTTC
>TRBV4-2|TRBD2|TRBJ2-1|NA
CASTASGYNEQFF
TGTGCCAGCACAGCTAGCGGATACAATGAGCAGTTCTTC
>TRBV14|NA|TRBJ1-1|NA
CASSLPGRTVNTEAFF
TGTGCCAGCAGCTTACCCGGTAGGACGGTGAACACTGAAGCTTTCTTT
>TRBV2|NA|TRBJ2-2|few
CASTERPNTGELFF
TGTGCCAGCACGGAGCGGCCGAACACCGGGGAGCTGTTTTTT
>TRBV4-1|TRBD1|TRBJ1-6|NA
CASSREQGESPLHF
TGCGCCAGCAGCCGGGAACAGGGGGAGTCGCCCCTCCACTTT
>TRBV11-2|NA|TRBJ2-6|NA
CASSLLNPGANVLTF
TGTGCCAGCAGCTTACTGAACCCGGGCGCCAACGTCCTGACTTTC
>TRBV29-1|NA|TRBJ2-3|NA
CSVGRGTDTQYF
TGCAGCGTCGGTCGCGGGACAGATACGCAGTATTTT
>TRBV6-1|NA|TRBJ2-2|NA
CASSEGWYTGELFF
TGTGCCAGCAGTGAGGGTTGGTACACCGGGGAGCTGTTTTTT
>TRBV9|NA|TRBJ1-1|NA
CASSARGQLNTEAFF
TGTGCCAGCAGCGCCCGAGGACAGTTAAACACTGAAGCTTTCTTT
>TRBV14|NA|TRBJ1-1|NA
CASSGQNTEAFF
TGTGCCAGCAGCGGACAGAACACTGAAGCTTTCTTT
>TRBV5-1|NA|TRBJ1-1|NA
CASSLNTANTEAFF
TGCGCCAGCAGCTTGAATACAGCCAACACTGAAGCTTTCTTT
>TRBV6-5|NA|TRBJ2-2|NA
CASSYYPDTGELFF
TGTGCCAGCAGTTACTACCCCGACACCGGGGAGCTGTTTTTT
>TRBV7-8|TRBD2|TRBJ2-1|NA
CASSSRLAEIREQFF
TGTGCCAGCAGCTCCCGACTAGCGGAGATACGAGAGCAGTTCTTC
>TRBV5-1|NA|TRBJ2-7|NA
CASSLAQGLDEQYF
TGCGCCAGCAGCTTGGCGCAGGGTTTGGACGAGCAGTACTTC
>TRBV30|NA|TRBJ2-7|NA
CAWSVVAGVGEQYF
TGTGCCTGGAGTGTAGTGGCAGGGGTCGGCGAGCAGTACTTC
>TRBV7-6|TRBD1|TRBJ1-5|NA
CASSLPGGPQHF
TGTGCCAGCAGCCTCCCAGGGGGCCCCCAGCATTTT
>TRBV5-1|NA|TRBJ2-3|NA
CASSSIAGSNRGDTQYF
TGCGCCAGCAGCTCTATAGCGGGGTCCAACAGGGGAGATACGCAGTATTTT
>TRBV6-5|TRBD2|TRBJ2-2|NA
CASSYVSGRSTGELFF
TGTGCCAGCAGTTACGTTAGCGGGAGGAGCACCGGGGAGCTGTTTTTT
>TRBV5-1|TRBD1|TRBJ1-3|NA
CASSITGGTTGNTIYF
TGCGCCAGCAGCATTACAGGGGGGACAACTGGAAACACCATATATTTT
>TRBV7-9|NA|TRBJ2-7|NA
CASSLLALIPYEQYF
TGTGCCAGCAGCTTACTAGCGTTGATTCCCTACGAGCAGTACTTC
>TRBV6-1|NA|TRBJ1-5|NA
CASSSQEEGQFPQHF
TGTGCCAGCAGCTCCCAAGAAGAGGGCCAGTTCCCCCAGCATTTT
>TRBV4-2|TRBD2|TRBJ2-5|NA
CASSPGTSGQETQYF
TGTGCCAGCAGCCCCGGGACTAGCGGTCAAGAGACCCAGTACTTC